This TCR beta chain was recovered during a study of PD-1 blockade in classical Hodgkin lymphoma. Study-level results: Among the patients, those starting nivolumab under 1 year after ASCT were excluded. There was a significant rise in CD4+ TCR diversity by C4D1, with no such rise for CD8+.

Sequencing used immunoSEQ multiplex PCR; TCRdb keeps in-frame clones, though not all of them. This sample has nearly 60,000 clones, with approximately 90% found just once. Germline V CDR1 and CDR2: LNHNV, YYDKDF (reference sequence). The CDR3 contains 15 residues. Trimming took 0 bases from V and 8 from J, leaving 13 bases between them. There was relapse after autologous stem cell transplantation in every patient, and there was variation in brentuximab vedotin exposure. Points on this clone: Its antigen is unidentified.

J is TRBJ2-2 and V is TRBV15, with D perhaps matching TRBD2 (6 bases). The sequence derives from a human donor with classical Hodgkin lymphoma. Sequenced material: peripheral blood mononuclear cells (PBMCs), taken before the second cycle of nivolumab. In nucleotides, the CDR3 is TGTGCCACCAGCAGAGATCGGGGGAATATAGGGGAGCTGTTTTTT. This encodes CATSRDRGNIGELFF.